These 26 T cell receptor beta chains were sequenced from one sample in a study of cytomegalovirus exposure and HLA in healthy donors. PCR involved 60 Vbeta and 13 Jbeta primers. Produced via immunoSEQ multiplex PCR; TCRdb's table is partial and in-frame only. The table for this sample gives about 40,000 clones. The specimen sequenced was PBMCs. The receptors were gathered from a man aged 40-50 years in good health and CMV-seropositive.

The chain couples TRBV7-9 to TRBJ2-3; the match to TRBD1 covers 12 bases. V trimming: 4 bases; J trimming: 0 bases; junction bases outside the gene matches: 5. Germline assignment: CDR1 SEHNR and CDR2 FQNEAQ (reference sequence). CDR3 length equals 17 residues. CDR3: CASSSPGQGASTDTQYF. The CDR3 DNA sequence: TGTGCCAGCAGCTCTCCGGGACAGGGGGCTAGCACAGATACGCAGTATTTT.

The chain couples TRBV18 to TRBJ2-2; 8 bases agree with TRBD1. V was clipped by 3 bases and J by 4 bases; unmatched bases: 7. This CDR3 is built from 16 residues. Germline assignment: CDR1 KGHSH and CDR2 LQKENI. The CDR3 DNA is TGTGCCAGCTCACCGCCGGGACAGGCTTCCACCGGGGAGCTGTTTTTT. The encoded protein is CASSPPGQASTGELFF.

The rearrangement links TRBV5-8 to TRBJ1-2; the D gene is possibly TRBD1 (6 bases). CDR1 is SGHTS and CDR2 is YDEGEE in the germline V gene. The germline V and J ends were trimmed by 1 base and 3 bases, with 10 bases remaining between them. The CDR3 sequence is 14 residues long. In DNA, the CDR3 is TGTGCCAGCAGCTTGAACAGGGACGACTATGGCTACACCTTC. Translating it yields CASSLNRDDYGYTF.

The chain recombines TRBV4-3 with TRBJ2-1; 13 bases line up with TRBD2. The CDR3 runs to 16 residues. Germline V gene data show CDR1 as LGHNA and CDR2 as YSLEER. V shed 4 bases, J shed 7 bases, and the junction held 7 bases outside the gene matches. CDR3 DNA sequence: TGCGCCAGCAGCCGCAAACTAGCGGGAGGGGGGAATGAGCAGTTCTTC. Protein product: CASSRKLAGGGNEQFF.

This sequence joins TRBV7-2 and TRBJ2-4, with 7 bases matching TRBD2. This CDR3 is 14 amino acids long. Germline V gives CDR1 SGHTA, CDR2 FQGNSA. V shed 0 bases, J shed 10 bases, and the junction held 6 bases outside the gene matches. The CDR3 reads CASSLAQTGGIQYF. The DNA of the CDR3 is TGTGCCAGCAGCTTAGCGCAGACGGGGGGTATTCAGTACTTC.

The rearrangement links TRBV7-9 to TRBJ1-1; maybe TRBD1 (5 bases). The germline V and J ends were trimmed by 3 bases and 3 bases, with 14 bases remaining between them. Germline loops: CDR1 SEHNR, CDR2 FQNEAQ (reference sequence). The CDR3 is made up of 15 amino acids. CDR3 region: CASSFFDSLDTEAFF. The DNA for the CDR3 is TGTGCCAGCAGCTTCTTCGACAGCCTAGACACTGAAGCTTTCTTT.

The rearrangement links TRBV6-5 to TRBJ2-7; D gene ambiguous. From germline, CDR1 is MNHEY and CDR2 SVGAGI. The V gene lost 5 bases and the J gene lost 2 bases, with 13 bases spanning the gap. This CDR3 spans 14 amino acids. The CDR3 bases are TGTGCCAGCAGTCCCCGTCCGCCTACCTACGAGCAGTACTTC. It encodes CASSPRPPTYEQYF.

The DNA of the CDR3 is TGTGCCAGCAGCCAAGATGGGCGGGGTCAGCCCCAGCATTTT. Amino acid sequence: CASSQDGRGQPQHF. This rearrangement joins TRBV4-2 to TRBJ1-5; no reliable D call. CDR3 length: 14 residues. With 0 bases removed from V and 6 bases from J, the gap between germline ends came to 9 bases. Germline V CDR1 and CDR2: LGHNA, YNFKEQ.

The J gene is TRBJ2-7, the V gene TRBV19, with 10 positions matching TRBD1. Trimming removed 10 bases from V and 3 bases from J; junction bases left unmatched: 9. This CDR3 is built from 14 residues. Germline lookup yields CDR1 LNHDA and CDR2 SQIVND (reference sequence). Here the CDR3 DNA reads TGTGCCACCTCCTCCGGGACAGGGGACTACGAGCAGTACTTC. Amino acid sequence: CATSSGTGDYEQYF.

The gene calls are TRBV6-5 and TRBJ1-1; possible D gene TRBD1, 6 bases. V was pared by 6 bases and J by 1 base, with 9 bases between. The germline CDR1 and CDR2 sequences are MNHEY and SVGAGI. CDR3 length: 13 residues. The CDR3 region is CASRGAENTEAFF. CDR3 DNA: TGTGCCAGCAGGGGGGCAGAGAACACTGAAGCTTTCTTT.

This chain uses TRBV7-2 with TRBJ2-5; a possible D gene is TRBD2 (7 bases). Trimming took off 5 bases at V and 2 bases at J, with 18 bases between the two ends. The V gene's germline CDR1 is SGHTA and CDR2 FQGNSA. This CDR3 is built from 16 residues. This CDR3 reads CASSAQGFGGQETQYF. The CDR3 DNA reads as TGTGCCAGCAGCGCACAGGGCTTCGGGGGGCAAGAGACCCAGTACTTC.

This chain links TRBV6-5 with TRBJ2-2; no clear D gene. Germline V gives CDR1 MNHEY, CDR2 SVGAGI. The CDR3 has 14 amino acids. V dropped 6 bases and J dropped 1 base, with 9 bases sitting between them. The CDR3 sequence: CASRDFGNTGELFF. CDR3 in DNA: TGTGCCAGCAGAGATTTCGGGAACACCGGGGAGCTGTTTTTT.

This chain uses TRBV5-1 with TRBJ2-1; D not certain. The CDR3 runs 15 residues. V lost 0 bases and J lost 0, with 7 bases in between. CDR1 is SGHRS and CDR2 is YFSETQ in the germline V gene. The CDR3, as DNA: TGCGCCAGCAGCTTGGCGTCAGACTCCTACAATGAGCAGTTCTTC. Translated: CASSLASDSYNEQFF.

The rearrangement joins TRBV4-2 to TRBJ1-1; 9 nucleotides match TRBD1. The V and J ends lost 2 bases and 6 bases, in that order; junction bases with no gene match: 10. Germline CDR1 LGHNA, CDR2 YNFKEQ. This CDR3 is built from 16 residues. The CDR3 DNA sequence: TGTGCCAGCAGCCAACCCATTGGGGGACAGGGCCCTGAAGCTTTCTTT. It codes for CASSQPIGGQGPEAFF.

The genes are TRBV29-1 and TRBJ2-7; D might be TRBD2 (7 bases). The germline V and J ends were trimmed by 7 bases and 3 bases, with 25 bases remaining between them. This CDR3 is 16 amino acids long. CDR1 and CDR2 from the germline V gene are SQVTM and ANQGSEA. The DNA of the CDR3 is TGCAGCGCCGCCAGGCTTAAGGGGGGGGGTGTCTACGAGCAGTACTTC. Amino acid sequence: CSAARLKGGGVYEQYF.

As for this clone: Other DNA variants within this sample encode the same CDR3. CDR3 coding DNA: TGCGCCAGCAGCTTCGGAACACCCGGGACAGGACAATACAATGAGCAGTTCTTC. It codes for CASSFGTPGTGQYNEQFF. The rearrangement links TRBV5-1 to TRBJ2-1, with 8 bases that match TRBD1. Germline V gene sequence: CDR1 SGHRS, CDR2 YFSETQ. The CDR3 covers 18 residues. With V trimmed by 2 bases and J by 4 bases, 14 bases remained unmatched.

V and J are TRBV7-8 and TRBJ2-6; perhaps TRBD1 as D (5 bases). With 1 base removed from V and 3 bases from J, the gap between germline ends came to 13 bases. The CDR3 length is 17 residues. CDR1 and CDR2 from the germline V gene are SGHVS and FQNEAQ. CDR3 coding DNA: TGTGCCAGCAGCTTAGAACAGGCCCACGGTGGGGCCAACGTCCTGACTTTC. Its translation: CASSLEQAHGGANVLTF.

The V and J genes are TRBV23-1 and TRBJ2-5; D gene uncertain. TRBV23-1 carries the ORF label, with uncertain function. V lost 0 bases to trimming and J lost 9 bases, with 14 bases between them. The CDR3 is made up of 14 amino acids. The CDR3 nucleotides are TGCGCCAGCAGTCAATCTAGCCCCGGGTGGGCCCAGTACTTC. Its translation is CASSQSSPGWAQYF.

The gene calls are TRBV19 and TRBJ2-1; 7 bases are shared with TRBD2. Trimming took 7 bases from V and 3 from J; bases not matched to a gene: 12. CDR3 length: 16 amino acids. Germline-derived CDR1 and CDR2 are LNHDA and SQIVND (reference sequence). CDR3 DNA sequence: TGTGCCAGTACCCCCCGGGGTCTAGCGGACTACAATGAGCAGTTCTTC. Translation gives CASTPRGLADYNEQFF.

This chain uses TRBV2 with TRBJ1-3; D perhaps matches TRBD1 (6 bases). The CDR3 consists of 13 residues. Trimming cost V 7 bases and J 6 bases, with 13 bases left between them. From germline, CDR1 is SNHLY and CDR2 FYNNEI. Here the CDR3 DNA reads TGTGCCAGCATATCTAGGACAGCAAACACCATATATTTT. Encoded protein: CASISRTANTIYF.

The chain carries TRBV30 and TRBJ2-3; TRBD2 matches at 9 bases. There are 17 residues in the CDR3. Trimming at V came to 0 bases and at J to 7 bases, leaving 14 bases not matched to a gene. CDR1 and CDR2 from the germline V gene are GTSNPN and SVGIG (reference sequence). CDR3 in DNA: TGTGCCTGGAGTGTCCCCACCTCGCGGGAGGGCCTGAATACGCAGTATTTT. Protein product: CAWSVPTSREGLNTQYF. Variable domain in full (rest from reference TRBV30 and TRBJ2-3): SQTIHQWPATLVQPVGSPLSLECTVEGTSNPNLYWYRQAAGRGLQLLFYSVGIGQISSEVPQNLSASRPQDRQFILSSKKLLLSDSGFYLCAWSVPTSREGLNTQYFGPGTRLTVL.

This sequence joins TRBV27 and TRBJ2-2, with TRBD1 as a possible D gene (6 bases). The V and J ends lost 8 bases and 6 bases respectively, with 13 bases between them. From germline, CDR1 is MNHEY and CDR2 SMNVEV (reference sequence). The CDR3 is 13 residues long. The CDR3 DNA follows: TGTGCCAGCCGACGATCAGGGGCCGGGGAGCTGTTTTTT. It yields the protein CASRRSGAGELFF.

The chain has TRBV5-1 and TRBJ2-3; D ambiguous. With 4 bases removed from V and 2 bases from J, the gap between germline ends came to 20 bases. This CDR3 region has 17 residues. Germline CDR1 reads SGHRS; CDR2 reads YFSETQ. CDR3 in DNA: TGCGCCAGCAGCCCGCCCCCTGCGGCATTTATCACAGATACGCAGTATTTT. The encoded protein is CASSPPPAAFITDTQYF.

This chain connects TRBV7-3 to TRBJ2-1; no firm D call. The CDR3 covers 13 residues. The germline V and J ends were trimmed by 4 bases and 6 bases, with 10 bases remaining between them. Germline V CDR1 and CDR2: SGHTA, FQGTGA. This CDR3 reads CASSSSPGNEQFF. The CDR3 DNA is TGTGCCAGCAGCTCCAGCCCGGGCAATGAGCAGTTCTTC.

The chain recombines TRBV30 with TRBJ2-5; maybe TRBD2 (7 bases). The DNA end favors TRBJ2-7, so the J call may be wrong. The CDR3 covers 12 residues. CDR1 and CDR2 from the germline V gene are GTSNPN and SVGIG (reference sequence). For the CDR3, the DNA is TGTGCCTGGGGGGGGGCGGCCTACGAGCAGTACTTC. Protein sequence: CAWGGAAYEQYF.

J is TRBJ2-5 and V is TRBV11-3, with 11 positions matching TRBD2. Trimming removed 1 base from V and 3 bases from J; junction bases left unmatched: 4. Germline values: CDR1 SGHNT, CDR2 YENEEA. CDR3 length: 16 residues. CDR3 protein: CASSLAGTSGKETQYF. CDR3 coding DNA: TGTGCCAGCAGCTTAGCGGGGACTAGCGGAAAAGAGACCCAGTACTTC.